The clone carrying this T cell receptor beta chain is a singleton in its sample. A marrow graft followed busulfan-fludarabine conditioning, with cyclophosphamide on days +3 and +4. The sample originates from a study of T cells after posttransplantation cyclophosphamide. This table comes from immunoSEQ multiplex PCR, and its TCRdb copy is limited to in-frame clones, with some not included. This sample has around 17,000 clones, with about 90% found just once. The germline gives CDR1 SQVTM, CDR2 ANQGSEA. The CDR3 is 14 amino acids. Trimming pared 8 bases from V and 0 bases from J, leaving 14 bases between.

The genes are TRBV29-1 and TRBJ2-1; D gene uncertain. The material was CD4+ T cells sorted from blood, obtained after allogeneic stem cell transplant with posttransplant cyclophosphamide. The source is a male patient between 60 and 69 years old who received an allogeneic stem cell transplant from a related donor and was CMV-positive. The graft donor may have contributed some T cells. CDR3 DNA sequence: TGCAGCTTCCAAAAATCTAGCTCCTACAATGAGCAGTTCTTC. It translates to CSFQKSSSYNEQFF.